This passage covers 30 T cell receptor beta chains from one sample sequenced in a study of blood T cell repertoires in COVID-19. Measured with immunoSEQ multiplex PCR; TCRdb has only the in-frame clones, and not every one. This sample has roughly 200,000 clones, with around 83% found just once. The sample taken for sequencing was peripheral blood. These TCRs come from a woman older than 75 with COVID-19, enrolled during active disease.

This clone occurred once. The chain links TRBV4-1 to TRBJ1-4; D is uncertain. The ends were cut back, 1 base at V and 7 bases at J, with 13 bases in the middle. This CDR3 has 15 residues. The V gene's germline CDR1 is MGHRA and CDR2 YSYEKL. CDR3 residues: CASSQGRRAGEKLFF. The CDR3 DNA reads as TGCGCCAGCAGCCAAGGCAGGAGGGCGGGTGAAAAACTGTTTTTT.

The chain uses TRBV6-5 and TRBJ1-6; weak D call: TRBD1 (6 bases). The V gene's germline CDR1 is MNHEY and CDR2 SVGAGI. V was trimmed by 2 bases and J by 7 bases, leaving 9 bases between them. CDR3 size: 14 residues. In DNA, the CDR3 is TGTGCCAGCAGTTACGAAAGGGGGAATTCACCCCTCCACTTT. This gives the protein CASSYERGNSPLHF.

The genes are TRBV5-1 and TRBJ1-2, with no clear D. The germline V gene encodes CDR1 SGHRS and CDR2 YFSETQ. CDR3 length: 14 amino acids. V lost 0 bases, J lost 0 bases, and 6 bases lay in between. CDR3 protein: CASSLVVANYGYTF. The DNA for the CDR3 is TGCGCCAGCAGCTTGGTCGTCGCTAACTATGGCTACACCTTC.

This chain uses TRBV7-2 with TRBJ2-3; TRBD2 matches at 9 bases. The length of the CDR3 is 16 residues. Per the germline V gene, CDR1 is SGHTA and CDR2 is FQGNSA. The junction had 6 bases not matched to a gene; V was cut back by 2 bases and J by 3 bases. For the CDR3, the DNA is TGTGCCAGCAGCTTAAGAGCGGGAGGAAGGACAGATACGCAGTATTTT. It specifies CASSLRAGGRTDTQYF.

This sequence joins TRBV5-1 and TRBJ1-6, with D perhaps matching TRBD1 (6 bases). The CDR3 has 15 residues. Germline CDR1 is SGHRS and CDR2 is YFSETQ. Trimming stripped 0 bases from V and 7 bases from J, with 11 bases between. The chain's CDR3 is CASSLDGQLNSPLHF. CDR3 DNA: TGCGCCAGCAGCTTGGACGGACAGTTAAATTCACCCCTCCACTTT.

In the case of this clone: The sample holds other DNA sequences that translate to the same CDR3. The chain links TRBV7-9 to TRBJ1-1, with 7 bases matching TRBD1. In germline, CDR1 is SEHNR, CDR2 FQNEAQ (reference sequence). V shed 5 bases, J shed 1 base, and the junction held 4 bases outside the gene matches. The CDR3 is 14 residues long. DNA of the CDR3: TGTGCCAGCAGCAGACAGGGAGGGAACACTGAAGCTTTCTTT. It is translated as CASSRQGGNTEAFF.

The chain combines TRBV6-5 with TRBJ1-5; 7 bases agree with TRBD1. The germline gives CDR1 MNHEY, CDR2 SVGAGI. J was trimmed by 4 bases and V by 7 bases; bases with no gene match: 7. The CDR3 length is 14 residues. The CDR3 nucleotides are TGTGCCAGCACCAAGGGGGCAGCGAATCAGCCCCAGCATTTT. Translating it yields CASTKGAANQPQHF.

The V call is TRBV27, the J call TRBJ2-7; D perhaps matches TRBD1 (6 bases). The CDR3 covers 14 residues. The ends were cut back, 5 bases at V and 3 bases at J, with 14 bases in the middle. Per germline, CDR1 MNHEY and CDR2 SMNVEV (reference sequence). The DNA of the CDR3 is TGTGCCAGCAGTCCCACAGGGCCCCTCTACGAGCAGTACTTC. Translation: CASSPTGPLYEQYF.

The table lists this clone with a few counts. The chain recombines TRBV5-1 with TRBJ2-5, with 9 bases aligning to TRBD2. The CDR3 has 15 amino acids. CDR1 SGHRS and CDR2 YFSETQ come from the germline V gene. With 0 bases clipped from V and 5 bases from J, the junction kept 5 bases outside the gene matches. CDR3 residues: CASSLGAGGPETQYF. The CDR3 DNA reads TGCGCCAGCAGCTTGGGTGCGGGGGGGCCCGAGACCCAGTACTTC.

V and J are TRBV5-1 and TRBJ1-3; D remains ambiguous. Germline CDR1 SGHRS, CDR2 YFSETQ. This CDR3 contains 15 residues. Trimming shortened V by 2 bases and J by 1 base, and 10 bases separated the two germline ends. The CDR3 DNA follows: TGCGCCAGCAGCTTCCTTGGCCCGTCTGGAAACACCATATATTTT. Its protein is CASSFLGPSGNTIYF.

The chain links TRBV28 to TRBJ1-2; D not resolved. Between the trimmed V and J ends, which lost 4 bases and 5 bases, there was a span of 5 bases. CDR1 MDHEN and CDR2 SYDVKM come from the germline V gene. CDR3 length equals 11 residues. The CDR3 here is CASSSTYGYTF. Here the CDR3 DNA reads TGTGCCAGCAGTTCAACATATGGCTACACCTTC.

The V gene is TRBV7-2, the J gene TRBJ1-5; 7 bases are shared with TRBD1. The trim removed 1 base at V and 7 bases at J, leaving 4 bases unmatched. This CDR3 contains 14 residues. In germline, CDR1 is SGHTA, CDR2 FQGNSA. The CDR3: CASSLEGGRQPQHF. The CDR3 DNA reads as TGTGCCAGCAGCTTAGAAGGGGGCCGGCAGCCCCAGCATTTT. Full variable domain (remainder filled in from reference TRBV7-2 and TRBJ1-5): GAGVSQSPSNKVTEKGKDVELRCDPISGHTALYWYRQSLGQGLEFLIYFQGNSAPDKSGLPSDRFSAERTGGSVSTLTIQRTQQEDSAVYLCASSLEGGRQPQHFGDGTRLSIL.

The J gene is TRBJ1-5, the V gene TRBV6-6, with D possibly TRBD1 on 5 matching bases. The length of the CDR3 is 15 residues. V was trimmed by 3 bases and J by 7 bases, leaving 16 bases between them. Germline V CDR1 and CDR2: MNHNY, SVGAGI (reference sequence). The CDR3 region has the DNA TGTGCCAGCAGTTATGATTCAGGGCAAGGCCAGCCCCAGCATTTT. This sequence encodes CASSYDSGQGQPQHF.

V is TRBV21-1 and J is TRBJ2-7; the D call TRBD2 from the table was never checked on the DNA. TRBV21-1 corresponds to a pseudogene. The CDR3 is made up of 12 amino acids. DNA for the CDR3: TGTGCCAGCAGCCCGGGGGGGGGCGAGCAGTACTTC. Translated: CASSPGGGEQYF.

Only one count was recorded for this clone. The chain recombines TRBV3-1 (or the pseudogene TRBV3-2) with TRBJ1-5, with D tentatively TRBD1 (5 bases). The CDR3 is made up of 14 amino acids. V was shortened by 7 bases and J by 4 bases, with 14 bases between the two germline ends. Germline CDR1 is LGHDT and CDR2 is YNNKEL (reference sequence). Written as DNA, the CDR3 is TGTGCCAGCACTCAGGGCGGTCTAAATCAGCCCCAGCATTTT. As protein: CASTQGGLNQPQHF.

The genes are TRBV29-1 and TRBJ1-2; 7 bases are a match to TRBD1. V gave up 5 bases and J gave up 6 bases; unmatched junction bases: 6. The CDR3 sequence is 12 residues long. CDR1 SQVTM and CDR2 ANQGSEA come from the germline V gene. CDR3 nucleotide sequence: TGCAGCGTTCAGCGTACAGGGGATGGCTACACCTTC. This gives the protein CSVQRTGDGYTF.

This rearrangement joins TRBV5-8 to TRBJ1-1, with a possible D match to TRBD1 (5 bases). V was shortened by 4 bases and J by 4 bases, with 17 bases between the two germline ends. CDR3 length equals 15 residues. Per germline, CDR1 SGHTS and CDR2 YDEGEE. The DNA for the CDR3 is TGTGCCAGCAGCGGGGCGGGGTTGCTCGGCACTGAAGCTTTCTTT. It codes for CASSGAGLLGTEAFF.

The chain combines TRBV5-1 with TRBJ2-3, with D possibly matching TRBD1 (6 bases). CDR3 size: 14 residues. The V gene's germline CDR1 is SGHRS and CDR2 YFSETQ. V lost 2 bases to trimming and J lost 3 bases, with 10 bases between them. The CDR3 here is CASSFRDNTDTQYF. The CDR3 DNA reads TGCGCCAGCAGCTTTAGGGACAATACAGATACGCAGTATTTT.

The rearrangement joins TRBV30 to TRBJ1-3; TRBD1 matches 9 bases. Germline V CDR1 and CDR2: GTSNPN, SVGIG (reference sequence). The CDR3 length is 13 residues. J lost 2 bases, V lost 5 bases, and 1 base had no gene match. The CDR3 sequence: CAWGTGTGNTIYF. The CDR3 DNA reads TGTGCCTGGGGGACAGGGACTGGAAACACCATATATTTT. Filled out from reference TRBV30 and TRBJ1-3, the complete variable domain reads SQTIHQWPATLVQPVGSPLSLECTVEGTSNPNLYWYRQAAGRGLQLLFYSVGIGQISSEVPQNLSASRPQDRQFILSSKKLLLSDSGFYLCAWGTGTGNTIYFGEGSWLTVV.

V gene TRBV2 combines with J gene TRBJ1-5; 9 bases fit TRBD1. Germline V gene sequence: CDR1 SNHLY, CDR2 FYNNEI. With V trimmed by 6 bases and J by 6 bases, 3 bases remained unmatched. This CDR3 region has 13 residues. The CDR3 DNA sequence: TGTGCCAGCAGAACAGGGGGCAGTCAGCCCCAGCATTTT. This sequence encodes CASRTGGSQPQHF. The whole variable domain, remainder taken from reference TRBV2 and TRBJ1-5, is EPEVTQTPSHQVTQMGQEVILRCVPISNHLYFYWYRQILGQKVEFLVSFYNNEISEKSEIFDDQFSVERPDGSNFTLKIRSTKLEDSAMYFCASRTGGSQPQHFGDGTRLSIL.

The chain employs TRBV28 and TRBJ1-2; 7 positions agree with TRBD1. The germline V gene encodes CDR1 MDHEN and CDR2 SYDVKM. The CDR3 length is 13 residues. Trimming removed 8 bases from V and 2 bases from J; junction bases left unmatched: 5. CDR3 bases: TGTGCCAGCCTTGGACAGGAGAACTATGGCTACACCTTC. Residues: CASLGQENYGYTF.

The chain employs TRBV29-1 and TRBJ1-1; a possible D gene is TRBD1 (5 bases). Germline lookup yields CDR1 SQVTM and CDR2 ANQGSEA. V lost 7 bases, J lost 0 bases, and 9 bases lay in between. The CDR3 is 12 residues long. The CDR3 DNA sequence: TGCAGCGCACAGACAGTGAACACTGAAGCTTTCTTT. It translates to CSAQTVNTEAFF.

This clone was observed a single time. The genes are TRBV7-2 and TRBJ2-7, with 9 bases lining up with TRBD2. With V trimmed by 1 base and J by 3 bases, 4 bases remained unmatched. CDR3 length: 15 residues. Germline assignment: CDR1 SGHTA and CDR2 FQGNSA. The CDR3 region is CASSLGLAVVYEQYF. The CDR3, as DNA: TGTGCCAGCAGCTTAGGACTAGCGGTGGTCTACGAGCAGTACTTC.

The V call is TRBV11-2, the J call TRBJ2-1; D gene ambiguous. The V end was cut by 0 bases, the J end by 0 bases, with 9 bases between. Germline CDR1 is SGHAT and CDR2 is FQNNGV. CDR3 size: 16 residues. Here the CDR3 DNA reads TGTGCCAGCAGCTTAGACGAAATTAGCTCCTACAATGAGCAGTTCTTC. Translating it yields CASSLDEISSYNEQFF.

The chain recombines TRBV2 with TRBJ2-7; maybe TRBD1 (6 bases). CDR3 size: 12 residues. V lost 5 bases and J lost 6, with 11 bases in between. CDR1 and CDR2 from the germline V gene are SNHLY and FYNNEI. CDR3 in DNA: TGTGCCAGCAGTACAGGGTCGGGCGAGCAGTACTTC. It specifies CASSTGSGEQYF.

The chain recombines TRBV4-2 with TRBJ1-2; D may be TRBD1 (5 bases). The V gene's germline CDR1 is LGHNA and CDR2 YNFKEQ. CDR3 length equals 14 residues. The germline V and J ends were trimmed by 4 bases and 3 bases, with 12 bases remaining between them. CDR3 in amino acids: CASSPLGADYGYTF. In nucleotides, the CDR3 is TGTGCCAGCAGCCCCCTAGGGGCGGACTATGGCTACACCTTC.

The V call is TRBV5-6, the J call TRBJ1-4, with 8 positions matching TRBD1. The CDR3 has 14 amino acids. The V and J ends lost 0 bases and 5 bases, in that order; junction bases with no gene match: 0. Germline V gene data show CDR1 as SGHDT and CDR2 as YYEEEE. CDR3 sequence (DNA): TGTGCCAGCAGCTTGGACAGGGGGAATGAAAAACTGTTTTTT. Translation: CASSLDRGNEKLFF.

The chain joins TRBV6-5 to TRBJ2-7, with TRBD1 matching over 11 bases. There are 14 residues in the CDR3. The V segment lost 6 bases and the J segment 1 base; nucleotides outside the gene matches: 2. Germline values: CDR1 MNHEY, CDR2 SVGAGI. CDR3 sequence (DNA): TGTGCCAGCAGCCGGGACAGGGGGTCCTACGAGCAGTACTTC. Protein sequence: CASSRDRGSYEQYF.

The rearrangement uses TRBV18 and TRBJ1-1, with 8 positions matching TRBD1. V lost 10 bases to trimming and J lost 0 bases; unmatched junction nucleotides: 4. The germline CDR1 and CDR2 sequences are KGHSH and LQKENI. The CDR3 totals 13 residues. This chain's CDR3 is CATGQGLNTEAFF. The CDR3 region has the DNA TGTGCCACTGGACAGGGATTGAACACTGAAGCTTTCTTT.

Here the CDR3 reads CASSEGHGYGYTF. The CDR3 DNA reads as TGTGCCAGCTCAGAGGGACATGGGTATGGCTACACCTTC. The J gene is TRBJ1-2, the V gene TRBV18; TRBD1 might be the D (6 bases). Per the germline V gene, CDR1 is KGHSH and CDR2 is LQKENI. V lost 5 bases and J 5 bases, leaving 12 bases between the germline ends. The CDR3 loop spans 13 amino acids.